These 11 T cell receptor beta chains came from one sample sequenced in a study of cytotoxic CD8 clonotypes in ibrutinib-treated CLL. Profiled with immunoSEQ multiplex PCR; TCRdb holds only in-frame clones, not every one. The sample shows 150,000 or so clones, 70% to 90% of them seen only once. The specimen comprised PBMCs, sampled at disease progression, from a patient treated with ibrutinib. The receptors originated from a human donor with chronic lymphocytic leukemia.

The rearrangement links TRBV14 to TRBJ2-1; 7 bases match TRBD1. V lost 3 bases and J lost 7; bases outside the gene matches: 21. The CDR3 totals 19 residues. Per germline, CDR1 SGHDN and CDR2 FVKESK. CDR3 sequence (DNA): TGTGCCAGCAGCCACAAAGGGGGCTCACTTAACCCGAAAGAGAATGAGCAGTTCTTC. Translated: CASSHKGGSLNPKENEQFF.

The chain recombines TRBV11-3 with TRBJ1-4; D is unclear. The CDR3 extends over 14 amino acids. V lost 7 bases and J lost 6, with 15 bases in between. In germline, CDR1 is SGHNT, CDR2 YENEEA. The CDR3, as DNA: TGTGCCAGCAACCGAGGTGGAAAAGATGAAAAACTGTTTTTT. Residues: CASNRGGKDEKLFF. The full variable domain, completed using reference TRBV11-3 and TRBJ1-4, is EAGVVQSPRYKIIEKKQPVAFWCNPISGHNTLYWYLQNLGQGPELLIRYENEEAVDDSQLPKDRFSAERLKGVDSTLKIQPAELGDSAVYLCASNRGGKDEKLFFGSGTQLSVL.

This clone has just a few counts. J is TRBJ1-2 and V is TRBV7-9; no clear D. Germline values: CDR1 SEHNR, CDR2 FQNEAQ (reference sequence). V dropped 0 bases and J dropped 2 bases, with 1 base sitting between them. This CDR3 comprises 12 residues. CDR3 protein: CASSLANYGYTF. The CDR3 nucleotides read TGTGCCAGCAGCTTAGCCAACTATGGCTACACCTTC.

The rearrangement uses TRBV15 and TRBJ1-2, with 10 nucleotides matching TRBD1. From germline, CDR1 is LNHNV and CDR2 YYDKDF (reference sequence). This CDR3 is 15 amino acids long. The ends lost 1 base at V and 4 bases at J; junction bases unmatched: 3. The CDR3 sequence is CATSRARQGAYGYTF. In DNA form, the CDR3 reads TGTGCCACCAGCAGAGCCCGACAGGGGGCCTATGGCTACACCTTC.

V is TRBV5-1 and J is TRBJ2-5; D uncertain. The CDR3 has 14 amino acids. The V and J ends lost 4 bases and 4 bases respectively, with 14 bases between them. Germline CDR1 reads SGHRS; CDR2 reads YFSETQ. The CDR3 reads CASSPRHDGETQYF. In DNA form, the CDR3 reads TGCGCCAGCAGCCCCCGTCATGATGGAGAGACCCAGTACTTC. Variable domain in full (rest from reference TRBV5-1 and TRBJ2-5): KAGVTQTPRYLIKTRGQQVTLSCSPISGHRSVSWYQQTPGQGLQFLFEYFSETQRNKGNFPGRFSGRQFSNSRSEMNVSTLELGDSALYLCASSPRHDGETQYFGPGTRLLVL.

The gene calls are TRBV28 and TRBJ1-1; D is unclear. The germline V gene encodes CDR1 MDHEN and CDR2 SYDVKM. There are 16 residues in the CDR3. V lost 1 base and J lost 0, with 12 bases in between. The CDR3 bases are TGTGCCAGCAGTTTATCTAGGACGGCAATGAACACTGAAGCTTTCTTT. Translation: CASSLSRTAMNTEAFF.

V and J are TRBV7-2 and TRBJ1-3, with D uncertain. Germline-derived CDR1 and CDR2 are SGHTA and FQGNSA. The CDR3 is made up of 14 amino acids. Trimming removed 5 bases at V and 1 base at J, with 9 bases between. The CDR3 loop is CASSPINSGNTIYF. DNA of the CDR3: TGTGCCAGCAGCCCTATTAATTCTGGAAACACCATATATTTT.

This clone has only one observation. The genes are TRBV7-2 and TRBJ1-5; D perhaps matches TRBD1 (6 bases). The CDR3 loop spans 14 amino acids. Germline CDR1 reads SGHTA; CDR2 reads FQGNSA. V was trimmed by 1 base and J by 6 bases, leaving 10 bases between them. For the CDR3, the DNA is TGTGCCAGCAGCTTAGTACAGGGCGGTCAGCCCCAGCATTTT. This codes for CASSLVQGGQPQHF.

This chain joins TRBV9 and TRBJ2-3; 7 bases fit TRBD1. The germline V gene encodes CDR1 SGDLS and CDR2 YYNGEE. Trimming removed 6 bases from V and 5 bases from J; junction bases left unmatched: 12. The CDR3 extends over 15 amino acids. This CDR3 reads CASNERGQLIDTQYF. The CDR3 nucleotides are TGTGCCAGCAATGAAAGGGGGCAGTTGATAGATACGCAGTATTTT. The variable domain in full, with the rest retrieved from reference TRBV9 and TRBJ2-3, is DSGVTQTPKHLITATGQRVTLRCSPRSGDLSVYWYQQSLDQGLQFLIQYYNGEERAKGNILERFSAQQFPDLHSELNLSSLELGDSALYFCASNERGQLIDTQYFGPGTRLTVL.

V usage is TRBV29-1 and J usage is TRBJ2-7, with unresolved D. Trimming took 1 base from V and 1 from J, leaving 8 bases between them. CDR3 length: 13 amino acids. Germline CDR1 and CDR2: SQVTM and ANQGSEA. The CDR3 sequence: CSVEVPHSYEQYF. The CDR3 DNA reads as TGCAGCGTTGAAGTGCCCCATTCCTACGAGCAGTACTTC.

The chain joins TRBV13 to TRBJ2-2; D uncertain. The CDR3 is made up of 17 amino acids. Looked up from germline, CDR1 is PRHDT and CDR2 is FYEKMQ (reference sequence). Deletions cut 3 bases from V and 1 base from J, with 15 bases between. The CDR3 DNA reads TGTGCCAGCAGCTTGCGCTTCGGCGGAGAGAACACCGGGGAGCTGTTTTTT. Protein product: CASSLRFGGENTGELFF.